This TCR beta chain was captured in a study of identical twins. TCRdb recomputed calls from the 5' RACE reads with MiXCR, one row per CDR3 protein. Here the sample spans more than 600,000 distinct CDR3 sequences, roughly 20% being singletons. This CDR3 is 12 amino acids long. Germline values: CDR1 KGHSH, CDR2 LQKENI. Trimming removed 5 bases at V and 0 bases at J, with 4 bases between. Healthy Caucasian donors formed the entire cohort. This clonotype was observed a single time. The antigen remains unidentified. Whole-study results and caveats: Fewer insertions characterized abundant cord blood beta clonotypes, whereas memory repertoires showed none. Analyses of zero insertions could be partly confounded by invariant MAIT and iNKT cells.

These same data were also listed under a study on T cells expressing NK-cell markers. This second report adds: Over 5 donors showed dominant NKG2C+ clonotypes comprising about 1.0-7.0% of their CD8+ T cells.

The source of this sequence is a woman younger than 35 in good health. Sequenced input: PBMCs. The chain couples TRBV18 to TRBJ2-5; D uncertain. Here the CDR3 DNA reads TGTGCCAGCTCAGATTACCAAGAGACCCAGTACTTC. Translated: CASSDYQETQYF.